This T cell receptor (beta chain) was recovered during a study of cytomegalovirus exposure and HLA in healthy donors. PCR used 60 Vbeta primers and 13 Jbeta primers. Study processing details: It was a later analysis that counted tens of millions of unique TCR beta chains, of which about 10 million were shared. Measured with immunoSEQ multiplex PCR; TCRdb has only the in-frame clones, and not every one. Clone size and the V and J calls come from that table; the DNA yielded D and trimming. The sample consists of about 120,000 clones, 15% of them appearing once. The V and J ends lost 2 bases and 1 base respectively, with 14 bases between them. This CDR3 is 16 amino acids long. Germline values: CDR1 SGDLS, CDR2 YYNGEE. The donors, nominally healthy at sampling, likely had unrecorded immune exposures. Whole-study findings and limits: It was likely that a cluster of highly shared sequence variants was a sequencing artifact. Follow-up analysis later connected one missense variant in DCLRE1C with trimming of TCR beta V- and J-genes.

As regards this clone: What it binds is not known.

The clonotype was recovered from a woman under 30 in good health and CMV-seronegative. J is TRBJ2-3 and V is TRBV9, with a possible D match to TRBD2 (6 bases). The sample comprised PBMCs. The CDR3 sequence is CASSVLTGGRTDTQYF. The CDR3, as DNA: TGTGCCAGCAGCGTCCTCACCGGGGGACGCACAGATACGCAGTATTTT.